This TCR beta chain was found in a study of T cell repertoires in cytomegalovirus infection. Study context: Recently described HLA-C-restricted plus well-studied HLA-B-restricted CMV epitopes were used. Indicated by public TCR beta signatures were CMV infection and matching HLA type. Study-level findings and limits: Totalled public TCR beta family frequency picked out people who carried CMV plus the relevant HLA. The ex vivo response was dominated by HLA-C-restricted CMV-specific TCR beta clonotypes.

V was pared by 6 bases and J by 1 base, with 10 bases between. Germline CDR1 SGHRS, CDR2 YFSETQ. The CDR3 is 13 amino acids. TCRdb redid the calling of the reads with MiXCR, one entry per CDR3 protein. In the table there are about 830,000 distinct CDR3 sequences, about 30% of which are singletons. This clonotype occurred a few times. Its antigen is not known. This chain joins TRBV5-1 and TRBJ1-1; perhaps TRBD1 as D (5 bases). The TCR was taken from a human donor in good health (CMV status not recorded). Some clones in this sample may be carry-over from other donors' samples. The starting material was cultured CD8+ T cells from PBMCs, obtained from culture after CMV antigen stimulation. This chain's CDR3 is CASNQGPNTEAFF. The CDR3 DNA follows: TGCGCCAGCAACCAGGGCCCGAACACTGAAGCTTTCTTT.